Presented here are 24 T cell receptor beta chains from one specimen sequenced in a study of OX40 agonist ivuxolimab in advanced cancers. The assay was immunoSEQ multiplex PCR, and TCRdb's table has in-frame clones only and misses some. The data show over 50,000 clones, with around four fifths seen just once and just under 4% held by the top ten. The source was CD4+ or CD8+ T cells sorted from blood, collected in a trial of the OX40 agonist ivuxolimab. These receptors all come from an adult with an advanced solid tumor such as melanoma, head and neck, liver or kidney cancer.

This chain joins TRBV19 and TRBJ2-3; no firm D call. The CDR3 contains 14 residues. CDR1 and CDR2 from the germline V gene are LNHDA and SQIVND (reference sequence). Trimming pared 1 base from V and 0 bases from J, leaving 5 bases between. The CDR3 DNA sequence: TGTGCCAGTAGTATAGCAGCTAGCACAGATACGCAGTATTTT. This translates into CASSIAASTDTQYF.

The rearrangement uses TRBV19 and TRBJ1-1; D gene ambiguous. Germline CDR1 is LNHDA and CDR2 is SQIVND (reference sequence). V lost 7 bases, J lost 1 base, and 4 bases lay in between. This CDR3 has 11 amino acids. The CDR3 protein is CASKENTEAFF. CDR3 nucleotide sequence: TGTGCCAGTAAAGAGAACACTGAAGCTTTCTTT.

This clone occurred once. The chain joins TRBV28 to TRBJ1-1; D not certain. Trimming shortened V by 4 bases and J by 0 bases, and 9 bases separated the two germline ends. CDR1 is MDHEN and CDR2 is SYDVKM in the germline V gene. CDR3 length: 14 residues. CDR3 nucleotide sequence: TGTGCCAGCAGTTCTTGGGGTATGAACACTGAAGCTTTCTTT. The encoded protein is CASSSWGMNTEAFF.

The chain couples TRBV30 to TRBJ1-2, with D maybe TRBD1 (5 bases). Per germline, CDR1 GTSNPN and CDR2 SVGIG (reference sequence). V dropped 5 bases and J dropped 4 bases, with 20 bases sitting between them. This CDR3 comprises 15 residues. The CDR3 DNA follows: TGTGCCTGGCTCCTGTCAGGGCCCGGTCCCTATGGCTACACCTTC. Encoded protein: CAWLLSGPGPYGYTF.

This clone came up once. CDR3 region: CASSPTTGGADTQYF. CDR3 nucleotide sequence: TGTGCCAGCAGCCCAACGACAGGGGGCGCAGATACGCAGTATTTT. This rearrangement joins TRBV7-2 to TRBJ2-3; the match to TRBD1 covers 10 bases. J gave up 4 bases and V 5 bases, and 6 bases lay outside the gene matches. The CDR3 is 15 amino acids. Looked up from germline, CDR1 is SGHTA and CDR2 is FQGNSA.

This sequence joins TRBV7-8 and TRBJ1-2; tentative D call: TRBD1 (5 bases). The CDR3 contains 12 residues. Germline-derived CDR1 and CDR2 are SGHVS and FQNEAQ. V lost 5 bases and J lost 12, with 16 bases in between. CDR3 region: CASSLSSGVNTF. CDR3 sequence (DNA): TGTGCCAGCAGCCTCAGCTCGGGGGTTAACACCTTC.

CDR3 bases: TGTGCCAGCAGCGGTTTTAATAGCGGGGGGGCTACGCAGTATTTT. This encodes CASSGFNSGGATQYF. This chain joins TRBV9 and TRBJ2-3; 11 nucleotides line up with TRBD2. Germline trimming cut 3 bases from V and 8 bases from J; bases unmatched to any gene: 8. The germline V gene encodes CDR1 SGDLS and CDR2 YYNGEE. The length of the CDR3 is 15 residues.

This clone was detected only once. This chain links TRBV5-4 with TRBJ2-5; D could derive from TRBD1 or TRBD2 (5 bases each). CDR1 is SGHNT, CDR2 YYREEE, per germline (reference sequence). The V gene lost 4 bases and the J gene lost 9 bases, with 25 bases spanning the gap. The CDR3 spans 16 residues. CDR3 in amino acids: CASSNPRDGRKGAQYF. The CDR3 DNA sequence: TGTGCCAGCAGCAACCCCCGGGACGGACGCAAAGGGGCCCAGTACTTC.

The J gene is TRBJ2-3, the V gene TRBV30; no clear D. Germline values: CDR1 GTSNPN, CDR2 SVGIG (reference sequence). The CDR3 runs 13 residues. Trimming pared 4 bases from V and 2 bases from J, leaving 10 bases between. The CDR3 DNA follows: TGTGCCTGGATGGAAGATTCCACAGATACGCAGTATTTT. Its protein product is CAWMEDSTDTQYF.

The chain uses TRBV5-5 and TRBJ1-5; D gene ambiguous. Germline V gives CDR1 SGHKS, CDR2 YYEKEE (reference sequence). V was pared by 1 base and J by 0 bases, with 11 bases between. This CDR3 is 16 amino acids long. CDR3 DNA sequence: TGTGCCAGCAGCTTGACTCAGAGTTATAGCAATCAGCCCCAGCATTTT. This encodes CASSLTQSYSNQPQHF.

This clone came up a few times. This chain connects TRBV18 to TRBJ1-5, with a possible D match to TRBD1 (6 bases). V lost 6 bases and J 4 bases, leaving 13 bases between the germline ends. The CDR3 contains 14 residues. Germline V CDR1 and CDR2: KGHSH, LQKENI. CDR3 residues: CASSLTTGNQPQHF. CDR3 DNA sequence: TGTGCCAGCTCTCTCACCACAGGGAATCAGCCCCAGCATTTT.

V is TRBV6-6 and J is TRBJ1-1, with D hard to call. Germline lookup yields CDR1 MNHNY and CDR2 SVGAGI (reference sequence). The CDR3 covers 11 residues. Trimming left V 2 bases short and J 3 bases short, with 1 base between. The CDR3 loop is CASSYDTEAFF. The CDR3 coding sequence is TGTGCCAGCAGTTACGACACTGAAGCTTTCTTT.

This chain links TRBV7-8 with TRBJ2-3, with 10 bases that match TRBD2. The CDR3 loop spans 17 amino acids. Trimming at V came to 2 bases and at J to 5 bases, leaving 10 bases not matched to a gene. Germline-derived CDR1 and CDR2 are SGHVS and FQNEAQ. The CDR3 here is CASSLTPSGGPGDTQYF. Written as DNA, the CDR3 is TGTGCCAGCAGCTTAACACCTAGCGGGGGTCCTGGAGATACGCAGTATTTT. The full variable domain, completed using reference TRBV7-8 and TRBJ2-3, is GAGVSQSPRYKVAKRGQDVALRCDPISGHVSLFWYQQALGQGPEFLTYFQNEAQLDKSGLPSDRFFAERPEGSVSTLKIQRTQQEDSAVYLCASSLTPSGGPGDTQYFGPGTRLTVL.

As regards this clone: Distinct nucleotide sequences in the sample also encode this CDR3. This sequence joins TRBV28 and TRBJ2-2; TRBD1 matches at 9 bases. V was clipped by 5 bases and J by 3 bases; unmatched bases: 7. The germline V gene encodes CDR1 MDHEN and CDR2 SYDVKM. There are 16 residues in the CDR3. CDR3 nucleotide sequence: TGTGCCAGCAGTCTCCCGGGACAGGGTCACACCGGGGAGCTGTTTTTT. Its translation: CASSLPGQGHTGELFF. Full variable domain (outside the CDR3, taken from reference TRBV28 and TRBJ2-2): DVKVTQSSRYLVKRTGEKVFLECVQDMDHENMFWYRQDPGLGLRLIYFSYDVKMKEKGDIPEGYSVSREKKERFSLILESASTNQTSMYLCASSLPGQGHTGELFFGEGSRLTVL.

V is TRBV10-2 and J is TRBJ2-7; 12 bases are a match to TRBD1. This CDR3 has 16 amino acids. Per germline, CDR1 WSHSY and CDR2 SAAADI. Germline trimming cut 1 base from V and 6 bases from J; bases unmatched to any gene: 7. The CDR3 region has the DNA TGCGCCAGCAGTGAGTGGGGACAGGGGGCGAAAGGCGAGCAGTACTTC. Translated, it gives CASSEWGQGAKGEQYF.

The chain employs TRBV5-1 and TRBJ2-3; 7 nucleotides match TRBD1. CDR1 is SGHRS, CDR2 YFSETQ, per germline. V shed 3 bases, J shed 2 bases, and the junction held 3 bases outside the gene matches. This CDR3 has 14 amino acids. The CDR3 bases are TGCGCCAGCAGCTCGGACAGGATCACAGATACGCAGTATTTT. Amino acid sequence: CASSSDRITDTQYF.

V and J are TRBV6-5 and TRBJ1-5; the D gene is possibly TRBD1 (6 bases). CDR3 length: 14 amino acids. The germline V gene encodes CDR1 MNHEY and CDR2 SVGAGI. V lost 5 bases and J 2 bases, leaving 10 bases between the germline ends. CDR3 residues: CASSHRAGNQPQHF. CDR3 coding DNA: TGTGCCAGCAGTCACAGGGCGGGCAATCAGCCCCAGCATTTT.

This chain links TRBV7-3 with TRBJ2-7; D unclear. CDR1 and CDR2 from the germline V gene are SGHTA and FQGTGA. The CDR3 totals 11 residues. V lost 5 bases to trimming and J lost 2 bases, with 4 bases between them. As DNA, the CDR3 is TGTGCCAGCAGCCGTACCTACGAGCAGTACTTC. Its protein is CASSRTYEQYF.

The chain is built from TRBV6-1 and TRBJ1-5; D gene ambiguous. This CDR3 contains 18 residues. Germline CDR1 and CDR2: MNHNS and SASEGT. V lost 3 bases, J lost 0 bases, and 18 bases lay in between. CDR3 amino acids: CASSDSPRTLYSNQPQHF. In nucleotides, the CDR3 is TGTGCCAGCAGTGATTCCCCCAGGACCTTATATAGCAATCAGCCCCAGCATTTT.

This clone was seen a few times. The chain combines TRBV7-8 with TRBJ2-1; D might be TRBD2 (6 bases). Trimming shortened V by 5 bases and J by 15 bases, and 23 bases separated the two germline ends. The CDR3 length is 14 residues. Germline V gene lookup returns CDR1 SGHVS and CDR2 FQNEAQ. CDR3 in amino acids: CASSPLRFGSLPFF. DNA of the CDR3: TGTGCCAGCAGCCCTCTAAGGTTCGGGAGCCTCCCGTTCTTC.

In DNA form, the CDR3 reads TGTGCCAGCAGCTTAGTAAGGCGGGGACTCAACTCTGGAAACACCATATATTTT. Translation gives CASSLVRRGLNSGNTIYF. The chain recombines TRBV7-2 with TRBJ1-3, with a tentative D call TRBD1 (5 bases). CDR1 and CDR2 from the germline V gene are SGHTA and FQGNSA. The CDR3 consists of 18 residues. The germline V and J ends were trimmed by 1 base and 0 bases, with 16 bases remaining between them.

This CDR3 is CAISEPGQGSTDTQYF. CDR3 bases: TGTGCCATCAGCGAACCGGGACAGGGAAGCACAGATACGCAGTATTTT. This sequence joins TRBV10-3 and TRBJ2-3, with 9 positions matching TRBD1. This CDR3 comprises 16 residues. The germline V gene has CDR1 ENHRY and CDR2 SYGVKD. The V and J ends lost 6 bases and 0 bases, in that order; junction bases with no gene match: 7.

This clone was detected once. The chain is built from TRBV11-3 and TRBJ2-3; 11 positions agree with TRBD1. Trimming cost V 6 bases and J 11 bases; bases outside gene matches: 4. CDR3 length: 12 amino acids. CDR1 SGHNT and CDR2 YENEEA come from the germline V gene. CDR3 sequence reads: CASSWDRGGQYF. Here the CDR3 DNA reads TGTGCCAGCAGTTGGGACAGGGGGGGGCAGTATTTT.

The chain employs TRBV7-6 and TRBJ1-2, with a possible D match to TRBD1 (5 bases). Trimming stripped 1 base from V and 7 bases from J, with 13 bases between. Germline CDR1 reads SGHVS; CDR2 reads FNYEAQ. The CDR3 is made up of 14 amino acids. The CDR3 DNA reads TGTGCCAGCAGCTTAGACCCCGGGACCTCTGGCTACACCTTC. Its translation: CASSLDPGTSGYTF.